This entry lists 16 T cell receptor beta chains sequenced from one sample in a study of beta chain features in type 1 diabetes. As every portion of the isolated RNA was reverse transcribed, the sequencing read expressed TCRB transcripts. Sequencing was performed with immunoSEQ multiplex PCR; in TCRdb, only in-frame clones are kept and a portion is missing. The table includes 150,000 to 200,000 clones, about 9.8% detected once. Sequencing was done on a sample of central memory CD4+ T cells from blood. The receptor source for this set is a young woman in good health.

This clone turned up a few times. V gene TRBV29-1 combines with J gene TRBJ1-3; the D is unclear. Looked up from germline, CDR1 is SQVTM and CDR2 is ANQGSEA. This CDR3 comprises 15 residues. Deletions cut 5 bases from V and 2 bases from J, with 16 bases between. CDR3: CSVSSNSGAGNTIYF. The CDR3 coding sequence is TGCAGCGTTTCGTCCAACAGTGGTGCTGGAAACACCATATATTTT.

In its sample, this clone was seen a few times. V gene TRBV5-1 combines with J gene TRBJ1-2, with 8 bases that match TRBD1. J lost 0 bases, V lost 2 bases, and 6 bases had no gene match. Germline-derived CDR1 and CDR2 are SGHRS and YFSETQ. The CDR3 loop spans 16 amino acids. CDR3 sequence reads: CASSFQGAEANYGYTF. As DNA, the CDR3 is TGCGCCAGCAGCTTCCAGGGGGCGGAAGCTAACTATGGCTACACCTTC.

The rearrangement uses TRBV5-1 and TRBJ2-1; possible D gene TRBD2, 5 bases. The CDR3 runs 15 residues. Germline CDR1 is SGHRS and CDR2 is YFSETQ. Trimming shortened V by 3 bases and J by 7 bases, and 17 bases separated the two germline ends. Written as DNA, the CDR3 is TGCGCCAGCAGCTCCCCGCTGGCGGGTCCAAATGAGCAGTTCTTC. Protein product: CASSSPLAGPNEQFF.

This clone was seen only a few times. This chain connects TRBV5-1 to TRBJ1-1; 7 positions agree with TRBD1. The J segment lost 1 base and the V segment lost 4 bases, leaving 1 base of the junction unmatched. The CDR3 extends over 13 amino acids. From germline, CDR1 is SGHRS and CDR2 YFSETQ. The CDR3 here is CASSTGANTEAFF. The CDR3 region has the DNA TGCGCCAGCAGCACAGGGGCGAACACTGAAGCTTTCTTT.

The table lists this clone with a few counts. This chain connects TRBV2 to TRBJ2-3, with D perhaps TRBD2 (7 bases). This CDR3 is built from 13 residues. CDR1 and CDR2 (germline): SNHLY, FYNNEI. Trimming pared 3 bases from V and 10 bases from J, leaving 14 bases between. Here the CDR3 DNA reads TGTGCCAGCAGTGACGCGGGGGCGAGGGCGCAGTATTTT. This translates into CASSDAGARAQYF.

This clone was counted only a few times. V gene TRBV29-1 combines with J gene TRBJ2-3, with D uncertain. Trimming removed 4 bases at V and 0 bases at J, with 8 bases between. The CDR3 is 13 amino acids. Germline CDR1 is SQVTM and CDR2 is ANQGSEA. Written as DNA, the CDR3 is TGCAGCGTTGGAGTTACTAGCACAGATACGCAGTATTTT. Its protein is CSVGVTSTDTQYF.

This clone has more than one count but fewer than ten. The chain has TRBV30 and TRBJ1-2; D is possibly TRBD1 (5 bases). From germline, CDR1 is GTSNPN and CDR2 SVGIG (reference sequence). Trimming removed 1 base at V and 7 bases at J, with 16 bases between. The CDR3 is 14 residues long. This CDR3 is CAWSARQSYAGYTF. The CDR3 DNA is TGTGCCTGGAGTGCACGACAGAGCTATGCTGGCTACACCTTC.

The V gene is TRBV18, the J gene TRBJ1-6; the D gene is possibly TRBD1 (5 bases). The CDR3 contains 13 residues. V gave up 2 bases and J gave up 8 bases, with 7 bases separating them. The germline V gene encodes CDR1 KGHSH and CDR2 LQKENI. In DNA form, the CDR3 reads TGTGCCAGCTCACCAAGCAGGGATTCACCCCTCCACTTT. Amino acid sequence: CASSPSRDSPLHF. The full variable domain, rest sourced from reference TRBV18 and TRBJ1-6, is NAGVMQNPRHLVRRRGQEARLRCSPMKGHSHVYWYRQLPEEGLKFMVYLQKENIIDESGMPKERFSAEFPKEGPSILRIQQVVRGDSAAYFCASSPSRDSPLHFGNGTRLTVT.

The sample holds a few counts of this clone. The chain joins TRBV25-1 to TRBJ2-5, with D unresolved. V lost 3 bases, J lost 5 bases, and 13 bases lay in between. The CDR3 is 14 amino acids. Germline CDR1 reads MGHDK; CDR2 reads SYGVNS. DNA for the CDR3: TGTGCCAGCAGTGAGAACGTCCTACCGGAGACCCAGTACTTC. This translates into CASSENVLPETQYF.

This chain links TRBV7-2 with TRBJ1-2, with 7 positions matching TRBD1. Germline-derived CDR1 and CDR2 are SGHTA and FQGNSA. The J segment lost 7 bases and the V segment lost 5 bases, leaving 7 bases of the junction unmatched. This CDR3 region has 13 residues. Here the CDR3 DNA reads TGTGCCAGCAGCCCACAGGGGACTAGTGGCTACACCTTC. As protein: CASSPQGTSGYTF. Filled out from reference TRBV7-2 and TRBJ1-2, the complete variable domain reads GAGVSQSPSNKVTEKGKDVELRCDPISGHTALYWYRQSLGQGLEFLIYFQGNSAPDKSGLPSDRFSAERTGGSVSTLTIQRTQQEDSAVYLCASSPQGTSGYTFGSGTRLTVV.

This clone has just a few counts. The chain has TRBV27 and TRBJ1-5, with D unclear. Trimming took 5 bases from V and 3 from J, leaving 11 bases between them. CDR3 length equals 14 residues. The V gene's germline CDR1 is MNHEY and CDR2 SMNVEV (reference sequence). This chain's CDR3 is CASSTQSPNQPQHF. Written as DNA, the CDR3 is TGTGCCAGCAGTACACAGAGTCCCAATCAGCCCCAGCATTTT.

The V gene is TRBV4-2, the J gene TRBJ1-6; D remains ambiguous. V lost 5 bases to trimming and J lost 7 bases, with 15 bases between them. CDR3 size: 15 residues. CDR1 and CDR2 from the germline V gene are LGHNA and YNFKEQ. CDR3 in amino acids: CASSLTLAQNSPLHF. CDR3 bases: TGTGCCAGCAGCTTGACACTCGCGCAGAATTCACCCCTCCACTTT.

The chain combines TRBV5-1 with TRBJ2-7; possibly TRBD1 for D (5 bases). With 4 bases removed from V and 6 bases from J, the gap between germline ends came to 17 bases. The CDR3 length is 14 residues. CDR1 and CDR2 (germline): SGHRS, YFSETQ. This CDR3 is CASSTDTDTREQYF. The CDR3 nucleotides are TGCGCCAGCAGCACGGACACTGACACCCGCGAGCAGTACTTC. The full variable domain, completed using reference TRBV5-1 and TRBJ2-7, is KAGVTQTPRYLIKTRGQQVTLSCSPISGHRSVSWYQQTPGQGLQFLFEYFSETQRNKGNFPGRFSGRQFSNSRSEMNVSTLELGDSALYLCASSTDTDTREQYFGPGTRLTVT.

In this sample, this clone turned up a few times. This chain links TRBV7-3 with TRBJ2-5; 7 bases are a match to TRBD2. CDR3 length: 13 amino acids. V trimming: 10 bases; J trimming: 5 bases; junction bases outside the gene matches: 10. The V gene's germline CDR1 is SGHTA and CDR2 FQGTGA. In DNA form, the CDR3 reads TGTGCCACCCAGCGGGGAGGCGGGGAGACCCAGTACTTC. This codes for CATQRGGGETQYF.

The chain joins TRBV28 to TRBJ1-2, with D tentatively TRBD1 (5 bases). CDR3 length equals 12 residues. CDR1 and CDR2 (germline): MDHEN, SYDVKM. With 5 bases removed from V and 8 bases from J, the gap between germline ends came to 12 bases. The CDR3 loop is CASSPGHGGYTF. In nucleotides, the CDR3 is TGTGCCAGCAGTCCAGGACATGGAGGCTACACCTTC.

This clone has a handful of counts. This sequence joins TRBV4-3 and TRBJ2-5; 9 nucleotides line up with TRBD2. J was trimmed by 2 bases and V by 0 bases; bases with no gene match: 10. The CDR3 consists of 18 residues. Germline V CDR1 and CDR2: LGHNA, YSLEER. The CDR3 region is CASSQDRKLAGIQETQYF. DNA of the CDR3: TGCGCCAGCAGCCAAGATAGGAAGCTAGCGGGGATACAAGAGACCCAGTACTTC.